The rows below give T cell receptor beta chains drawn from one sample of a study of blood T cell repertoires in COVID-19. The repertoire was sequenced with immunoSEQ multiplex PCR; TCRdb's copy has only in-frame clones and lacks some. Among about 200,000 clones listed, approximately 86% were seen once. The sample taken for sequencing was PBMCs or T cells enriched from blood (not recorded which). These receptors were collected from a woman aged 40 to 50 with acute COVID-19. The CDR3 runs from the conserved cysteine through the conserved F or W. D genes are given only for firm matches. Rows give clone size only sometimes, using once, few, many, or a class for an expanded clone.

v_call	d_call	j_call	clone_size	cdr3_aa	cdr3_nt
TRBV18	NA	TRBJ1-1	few	CASSPTRGKGAFF	TGTGCCAGCTCACCCACGAGGGGGAAGGGAGCTTTCTTT
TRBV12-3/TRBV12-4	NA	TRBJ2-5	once	CASSRVETQYF	TGTGCCAGCAGTCGGGTGGAGACCCAGTACTTC
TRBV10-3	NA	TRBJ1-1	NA	CAIRGGNTEAFF	TGTGCCATCAGGGGGGGGAACACTGAAGCTTTCTTT
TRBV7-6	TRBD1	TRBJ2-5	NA	CASSLIGTGVWETQYF	TGTGCCAGCAGCTTGATCGGGACAGGGGTATGGGAGACCCAGTACTTC
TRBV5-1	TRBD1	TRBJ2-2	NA	CASSWGQANTGELFF	TGCGCCAGCAGCTGGGGACAGGCGAACACCGGGGAGCTGTTTTTT
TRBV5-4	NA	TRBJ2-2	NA	CASSLGDGGRRSGGELFF	TGTGCCAGCAGCTTGGGCGACGGGGGACGACGGTCCGGCGGGGAGCTGTTTTTT
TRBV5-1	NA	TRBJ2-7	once	CASSWDISYEQYF	TGCGCCAGCAGCTGGGACATTTCCTACGAGCAGTACTTC
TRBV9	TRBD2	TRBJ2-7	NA	CASSVGQRGSYEQYF	TGTGCCAGCAGCGTAGGACAGCGGGGGTCCTACGAGCAGTACTTC
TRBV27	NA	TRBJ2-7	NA	CASSPRVEFHEQYF	TGTGCCAGCAGTCCCCGGGTCGAATTTCACGAGCAGTACTTC
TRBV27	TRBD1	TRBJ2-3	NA	CASSPRQGVGTDTQYF	TGTGCCAGCAGCCCACGACAGGGGGTTGGGACAGATACGCAGTATTTT
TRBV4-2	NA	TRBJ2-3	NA	CASSQAADTQYF	TGTGCCAGCAGCCAAGCGGCAGATACGCAGTATTTT
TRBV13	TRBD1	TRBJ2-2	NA	CASSSGQVANTGELFF	TGTGCCAGCAGCTCCGGACAGGTCGCGAACACCGGGGAGCTGTTTTTT
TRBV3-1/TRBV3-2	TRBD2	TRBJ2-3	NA	CASSSLRGRAGTDTQYF	TGTGCCAGCAGCAGCCTACGTGGGAGGGCCGGCACAGATACGCAGTATTTT
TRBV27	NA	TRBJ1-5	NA	CASSPLYGNQPQHF	TGTGCCAGCAGTCCCCTCTACGGGAATCAGCCCCAGCATTTT
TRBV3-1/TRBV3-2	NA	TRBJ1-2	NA	CASSPGPSNYGYTF	TGTGCCAGCAGCCCAGGGCCCTCTAACTATGGCTACACCTTC
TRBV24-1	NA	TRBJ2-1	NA	CATSSDRYNEQFF	TGTGCCACCAGTTCGGACAGATACAATGAGCAGTTCTTC
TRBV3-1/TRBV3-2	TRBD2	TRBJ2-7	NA	CASSQVAGAREQYF	TGTGCCAGCAGCCAAGTAGCGGGAGCGCGAGAGCAGTACTTC
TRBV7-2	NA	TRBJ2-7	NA	CASREGVEQYF	TGTGCCAGCAGGGAAGGGGTCGAGCAGTACTTC
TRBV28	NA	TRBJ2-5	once	CASSLRETQYF	TGTGCCAGCAGTTTGAGGGAGACCCAGTACTTC
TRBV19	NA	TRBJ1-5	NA	CASSIEDQPQHF	TGTGCCAGTAGTATCGAGGATCAGCCCCAGCATTTT
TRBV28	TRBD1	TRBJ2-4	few	CASSLFGQGAQDIQYF	TGTGCCAGCAGTTTATTTGGACAGGGGGCTCAGGACATTCAGTACTTC
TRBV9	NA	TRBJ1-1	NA	CASSVSGNTEAFF	TGTGCCAGCAGCGTATCGGGGAACACTGAAGCTTTCTTT
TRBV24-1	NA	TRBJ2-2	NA	CATSGLGELFF	TGTGCCACCAGTGGGCTCGGGGAGCTGTTTTTT
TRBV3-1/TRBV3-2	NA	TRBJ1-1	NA	CASSQDRGAFGTEAFF	TGTGCCAGCAGCCAAGATCGGGGGGCCTTCGGCACTGAAGCTTTCTTT
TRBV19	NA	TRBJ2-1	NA	CASSIGVRLPNEQFF	TGTGCCAGTAGTATCGGTGTTAGACTCCCCAATGAGCAGTTCTTC
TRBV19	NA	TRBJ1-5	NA	CASTVGDNQPQHF	TGTGCCAGTACCGTCGGGGATAATCAGCCCCAGCATTTT
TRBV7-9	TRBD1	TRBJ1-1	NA	CASSLGPGQVNTEAFF	TGTGCCAGCAGTTTAGGACCGGGACAGGTGAACACTGAAGCTTTCTTT
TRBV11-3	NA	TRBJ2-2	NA	CASSTLDIPGELFF	TGTGCCAGCAGCACCCTTGACATCCCCGGGGAGCTGTTTTTT
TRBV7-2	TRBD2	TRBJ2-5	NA	CASSSRTSTVQETQYF	TGTGCCAGCAGCTCCCGGACTAGCACGGTTCAAGAGACCCAGTACTTC
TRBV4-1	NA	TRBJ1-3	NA	CASSQDRGGGGNTIYF	TGCGCCAGCAGCCAAGATAGGGGGGGTGGAGGAAACACCATATATTTT
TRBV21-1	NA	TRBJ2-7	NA	CASSKPRGGGGRSGQYF	TGTGCCAGCAGCAAACCGCGGGGGGGAGGCGGGAGGTCCGGGCAGTACTTC
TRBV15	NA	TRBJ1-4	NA	CATSRDRVSEKLFF	TGTGCCACCAGCAGAGACAGGGTGTCTGAAAAACTGTTTTTT
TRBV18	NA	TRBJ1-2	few	CASSPLLQASYGYTF	TGTGCCAGCTCACCACTCTTACAGGCGAGCTATGGCTACACCTTC